The 8 T cell receptor beta chains below were found in one sample sequenced in a study of T-cell memory formation after mild COVID-19. Using its own MiXCR run on the 5' RACE reads, TCRdb lists one record per CDR3 protein. Among 580,000 or so distinct CDR3 sequences listed, around 16% were seen once. Sequenced material: PBMCs or a T cell subset sorted from them (not recorded which). The receptors here all came from an adult woman who had mild COVID-19 (a few samples of this study predate the infection). Cell type and time point are not known.

This clonotype was counted a few times. The rearrangement links TRBV5-1 to TRBJ2-7, with D maybe TRBD2 (6 bases). The CDR3 runs 15 residues. Trimming left V 3 bases short and J 2 bases short, with 15 bases between. Germline values: CDR1 SGHRS, CDR2 YFSETQ. Here the CDR3 reads CASSSNSGSPYEQYF. CDR3 nucleotides: TGCGCCAGCAGCTCGAATAGCGGCTCACCCTACGAGCAGTACTTC.

CDR3 nucleotides: TGTGCCAGTAGCAGATCCCCACAGGGCGGATTATATGGCTACACCTTC. It specifies CASSRSPQGGLYGYTF. The chain has TRBV19 and TRBJ1-2; possible D gene TRBD1, 6 bases. CDR1 is LNHDA, CDR2 SQIVND, per germline (reference sequence). The CDR3 contains 16 residues. Trimming took 6 bases from V and 5 from J, leaving 22 bases between them. The whole variable domain, remainder taken from reference TRBV19 and TRBJ1-2, is DGGITQSPKYLFRKEGQNVTLSCEQNLNHDAMYWYRQDPGQGLRLIYYSQIVNDFQKGDIAEGYSVSREKKESFPLTVTSAQKNPTAFYLCASSRSPQGGLYGYTFGSGTRLTVV.

V gene TRBV7-9 combines with J gene TRBJ1-1; D perhaps matches TRBD1 (5 bases). This CDR3 is 13 amino acids long. Germline CDR1 SEHNR, CDR2 FQNEAQ (reference sequence). Trimming removed 5 bases from V and 5 bases from J, with 12 bases in between. As DNA, the CDR3 is TGTGCCAGCAGCCAAGGGGAGTGGACTGAAGCTTTCTTT. This sequence encodes CASSQGEWTEAFF.

This chain uses TRBV5-4 with TRBJ2-1; 9 bases agree with TRBD2. The V segment lost 4 bases and the J segment 3 bases; nucleotides outside the gene matches: 11. The CDR3 extends over 17 amino acids. Germline V gene lookup returns CDR1 SGHNT and CDR2 YYREEE (reference sequence). The CDR3 here is CASSLLTLAGIYNEQFF. The CDR3, as DNA: TGTGCCAGCAGCCTTCTGACTCTAGCGGGGATCTACAATGAGCAGTTCTTC.

The chain's CDR3 is CASSLHAMGPPHNEQFF. DNA for the CDR3: TGTGCCAGCAGCCTCCATGCCATGGGCCCACCTCACAATGAGCAGTTCTTC. The genes are TRBV7-2 and TRBJ2-1; D gene uncertain. The germline gives CDR1 SGHTA, CDR2 FQGNSA. Trimming pared 5 bases from V and 5 bases from J, leaving 22 bases between. The CDR3 spans 17 residues.

The table lists this clonotype with many counts. The V gene is TRBV12-3 or TRBV12-4, the J gene TRBJ1-1, with D possibly being TRBD1 (6 bases). The length of the CDR3 is 12 residues. Trimming cost V 5 bases and J 5 bases, with 9 bases left between them. CDR3 bases: TGTGCCAGCAGTGACAGGTTTACTGAAGCTTTCTTT. Translating it yields CASSDRFTEAFF.

This clonotype has a handful of counts. The chain is built from TRBV12-3 or TRBV12-4 and TRBJ2-1; TRBD2 aligns across 13 bases. This CDR3 region has 20 residues. V was clipped by 2 bases and J by 4 bases; unmatched bases: 14. This CDR3 is CASSLNRGMTSGRRYNEQFF. CDR3 coding DNA: TGTGCCAGCAGTTTAAACAGGGGGATGACTAGCGGGAGGAGATACAATGAGCAGTTCTTC.

The genes are TRBV3-1 and TRBJ1-2; no firm D call. CDR1 and CDR2 from the germline V gene are LGHDT and YNNKEL (reference sequence). The V end lost 4 bases, the J end lost 0 bases, and 12 bases lay between the germline ends. CDR3 length equals 15 residues. The CDR3 nucleotides are TGTGCCAGCAGCCTGGCCCATGTGACTAACTATGGCTACACCTTC. Residues: CASSLAHVTNYGYTF.